This T cell receptor (beta chain) emerged from a study of blood T cell repertoires in COVID-19. Only one count was recorded for this clone. In assigning cohorts, the study relied on participant-reported clinical history. Clones were sequenced by immunoSEQ multiplex PCR, and TCRdb holds only the in-frame ones, with some missing. The sample shows about 200,000 clones, 76% of them seen only once. CDR1 and CDR2 from the germline V gene are KGHSH and LQKENI. CDR3 length: 13 residues. Trimming removed 4 bases from V and 1 base from J, with 4 bases in between. The sample comprised PBMCs or T cells enriched from blood (not recorded which). This clonotype was obtained from a woman aged 45-65 years with acute COVID-19. The chain employs TRBV18 and TRBJ2-2, with D unresolved. DNA of the CDR3: TGTGCCAGCTCACAACAGAACACCGGGGAGCTGTTTTTT. This encodes CASSQQNTGELFF. The full variable domain, in which reference TRBV18 and TRBJ2-2 provide the parts outside the CDR3, is NAGVMQNPRHLVRRRGQEARLRCSPMKGHSHVYWYRQLPEEGLKFMVYLQKENIIDESGMPKERFSAEFPKEGPSILRIQQVVRGDSAAYFCASSQQNTGELFFGEGSRLTVL.